This T cell receptor beta chain was observed in a study of Ad26.COV2.S vaccination and SARS-CoV-2 variants. Study at large: Enrollment placed the donor in the COV1001 Ad26.COV2.S trial arm. Study findings and constraints: The study found similar non-spike TCR breadth in vaccine and placebo recipients. Estimates derived from TCR breadth and depth analyses may have underestimated total T cell responses.

Sample treatment: 19 received Ad26.COV2.S at low or high dose, single or two shots; 5 received placebo; per-sample allocation not given. Sampling happened 63 days after the first vaccine or placebo injection. Some clones are missing from TCRdb's copy, which holds only in-frame ones; the method was immunoSEQ multiplex PCR. The sample has roughly 300,000 clones, around 88% seen once. Worth noting for this clone: Its matching antigen is unknown.

The CDR3 has 10 amino acids. CDR1 and CDR2 (germline): DFQATT, SNEGSKA (reference sequence). V was trimmed by 6 bases and J by 13 bases, leaving 12 bases between them. The receptor was derived from a person between 18 and 65 years old who received the Ad26.COV2.S COVID-19 vaccine or a placebo. The V call is TRBV20-1, the J call TRBJ1-4; a possible D gene is TRBD1 (5 bases). Sequencing used peripheral blood, obtained in a trial of Ad26.COV2.S vaccine versus placebo. Here the CDR3 DNA reads TGCAGTGCGTGGAGTCAGGGACTGTTTTTT. This codes for CSAWSQGLFF.